Below are 17 T cell receptor beta chains sequenced from a single sample in a study of human T cells and chemical hapten exposure. MiXCR, applied by TCRdb to the RACE reads, yields one record per CDR3 protein. The table includes around 110,000 distinct CDR3 sequences, about 11% detected once. Stated time point: patch test 3, about 24 weeks after DPC sensitization. Specified treatment: therapeutic diphenylcyclopropenone sensitization with weekly scalp DPC. Source: whole blood, taken in connection with sensitization to the hapten diphenylcyclopropenone (DPC). The receptors derive from a woman in her fifties or sixties with alopecia areata. Some clones in this sample may be carry-over from other donors' samples.

This clonotype has only a few counts. The chain uses TRBV18 and TRBJ1-1; 8 bases agree with TRBD1. J lost 1 base, V lost 3 bases, and 1 base had no gene match. Germline V gene lookup returns CDR1 KGHSH and CDR2 LQKENI. This CDR3 spans 14 amino acids. CDR3 sequence reads: CASSPGQANTEAFF. The CDR3 DNA follows: TGTGCCAGCTCACCGGGACAGGCGAACACTGAAGCTTTCTTT.

This clonotype showed up just a few times. V usage is TRBV20-1 and J usage is TRBJ2-1, with 10 bases that match TRBD2. This CDR3 has 15 residues. The germline CDR1 and CDR2 sequences are DFQATT and SNEGSKA (reference sequence). Germline trimming cut 2 bases from V and 3 bases from J; bases unmatched to any gene: 4. CDR3 in amino acids: CSARLAGVFYNEQFF. In DNA form, the CDR3 reads TGCAGTGCTAGACTAGCGGGAGTATTCTACAATGAGCAGTTCTTC.

This sequence joins TRBV6-1 and TRBJ2-1; 7 bases match TRBD2. CDR3 length: 15 residues. Per the germline V gene, CDR1 is MNHNS and CDR2 is SASEGT. Trimming at V came to 8 bases and at J to 7 bases, leaving 14 bases not matched to a gene. The CDR3 DNA sequence: TGTGCCAGCGCCCTCCTAGCGGCCGGGGGGAATGAGCAGTTCTTC. Protein sequence: CASALLAAGGNEQFF.

This clonotype has a handful of counts. The chain links TRBV5-1 to TRBJ2-3; 14 nucleotides match TRBD2. Germline V gives CDR1 SGHRS, CDR2 YFSETQ. Trimming removed 3 bases from V and 4 bases from J; junction bases left unmatched: 4. The CDR3 spans 16 residues. The CDR3 region is CASSSGLAGGSDTQYF. In nucleotides, the CDR3 is TGCGCCAGCAGCTCCGGACTAGCGGGAGGCTCAGATACGCAGTATTTT.

V usage is TRBV7-9 and J usage is TRBJ1-2; 10 nucleotides agree with TRBD1. The germline CDR1 and CDR2 sequences are SEHNR and FQNEAQ (reference sequence). J gave up 4 bases and V 5 bases, and 7 bases lay outside the gene matches. The CDR3 runs to 15 residues. Written as DNA, the CDR3 is TGTGCCAGCAGCACAGACAGGGGGCGTGCCTATGGCTACACCTTC. Protein: CASSTDRGRAYGYTF.

This clonotype was found many times. V and J are TRBV4-1 and TRBJ2-5; the D is unclear. The CDR3 covers 13 residues. Trimming took off 0 bases at V and 4 bases at J, with 6 bases between the two ends. The germline V gene encodes CDR1 MGHRA and CDR2 YSYEKL. The CDR3 coding sequence is TGCGCCAGCAGCCAAGATTCGTCAGAGACCCAGTACTTC. Translated, it gives CASSQDSSETQYF.

The V call is TRBV16, the J call TRBJ1-4; perhaps TRBD1 as D (6 bases). The CDR3 is 16 residues long. CDR1 is KGHSY, CDR2 FQNENV, per germline. The germline V and J ends were trimmed by 3 bases and 7 bases, with 18 bases remaining between them. The DNA for the CDR3 is TGTGCCAGCAGCCACCCTCCTGGGGGGCGCGGTGAAAAACTGTTTTTT. It translates to CASSHPPGGRGEKLFF.

V and J are TRBV12-3 or TRBV12-4 and TRBJ2-5; 7 nucleotides match TRBD1. Trimming cost V 6 bases and J 0 bases; bases outside gene matches: 1. This CDR3 spans 13 amino acids. CDR3 nucleotides: TGTGCCAGCAGGGACAGGTACCAAGAGACCCAGTACTTC. Protein: CASRDRYQETQYF.

The CDR3 DNA reads TGCAGCGTTGTAAACAACATTCAGTACTTC. Translating gives CSVVNNIQYF. The chain joins TRBV29-1 to TRBJ2-4, with D unclear. The germline V and J ends were trimmed by 4 bases and 7 bases, with 5 bases remaining between them. From germline, CDR1 is SQVTM and CDR2 ANQGSEA. This CDR3 is 10 amino acids long.

This clonotype was counted many times. The chain couples TRBV29-1 to TRBJ2-1; TRBD2 is a possible D gene (5 bases). The CDR3 has 15 amino acids. V was cut by 3 bases and J by 7 bases, with 19 bases left in between. CDR1 and CDR2 (germline): SQVTM, ANQGSEA. The CDR3 DNA follows: TGCAGCGTTGAGTTAGCGAAATTAACAAGGAATGAGCAGTTCTTC. It specifies CSVELAKLTRNEQFF.

This clonotype was counted only a few times. This chain joins TRBV5-1 and TRBJ2-7; 7 bases fit TRBD1. The CDR3 is 18 amino acids. V was pared by 2 bases and J by 0 bases, with 14 bases of the junction left unmatched. Per the germline V gene, CDR1 is SGHRS and CDR2 is YFSETQ. This CDR3 is CASSLGPQGGAGSYEQYF. The CDR3 DNA follows: TGCGCCAGCAGCTTAGGCCCGCAAGGGGGCGCGGGCTCCTACGAGCAGTACTTC.

The table lists this clonotype with a few counts. The CDR3 here is CASSLTPGEWAEAFF. In nucleotides, the CDR3 is TGTGCCAGCAGCTTAACCCCCGGGGAGTGGGCTGAAGCTTTCTTT. The chain joins TRBV7-3 to TRBJ1-1; D unresolved. Trimming removed 0 bases from V and 6 bases from J, with 14 bases in between. Germline CDR1 and CDR2: SGHTA and FQGTGA. This CDR3 contains 15 residues.

The J gene is TRBJ1-1, the V gene TRBV28; D unclear. The V gene lost 3 bases and the J gene lost 4 bases, with 6 bases spanning the gap. CDR1 is MDHEN, CDR2 SYDVKM, per germline. This CDR3 is 12 amino acids long. The CDR3: CASSFPSTEAFF. The CDR3 nucleotides are TGTGCCAGCAGTTTCCCGTCCACTGAAGCTTTCTTT.

The table lists this clonotype with a few counts. The rearrangement links TRBV5-1 to TRBJ2-5; no firm D call. The CDR3 is made up of 15 amino acids. Per germline, CDR1 SGHRS and CDR2 YFSETQ. Trimming removed 0 bases from V and 4 bases from J, with 13 bases in between. The CDR3 coding sequence is TGCGCCAGCAGCTTGGACGGAACCTGGACAGAGACCCAGTACTTC. Translated: CASSLDGTWTETQYF. Supplemented by reference TRBV5-1 and TRBJ2-5, the full variable domain reads KAGVTQTPRYLIKTRGQQVTLSCSPISGHRSVSWYQQTPGQGLQFLFEYFSETQRNKGNFPGRFSGRQFSNSRSEMNVSTLELGDSALYLCASSLDGTWTETQYFGPGTRLLVL.

This clonotype was counted at least ten times. V and J are TRBV7-9 and TRBJ2-4; 8 bases map to TRBD1. J gave up 1 base and V 5 bases, and 16 bases lay outside the gene matches. Germline lookup yields CDR1 SEHNR and CDR2 FQNEAQ (reference sequence). This CDR3 has 19 amino acids. CDR3 in DNA: TGTGCCAGCAGCCTCAGGACAGGGTCAGATCTACTCGCCAAAAACATTCAGTACTTC. Translation gives CASSLRTGSDLLAKNIQYF.

The rearrangement uses TRBV27 and TRBJ1-5; possibly TRBD1 for D (5 bases). Germline V CDR1 and CDR2: MNHEY, SMNVEV (reference sequence). The V gene lost 1 base and the J gene lost 4 bases, with 14 bases spanning the gap. The CDR3 totals 16 residues. The CDR3 is CASSLYGTVPNQPQHF. CDR3 sequence (DNA): TGTGCCAGCAGTTTATACGGGACGGTTCCTAATCAGCCCCAGCATTTT.

This sequence joins TRBV6-6 and TRBJ1-5; no clear D gene. Germline CDR1 MNHNY, CDR2 SVGAGI (reference sequence). The CDR3 consists of 16 residues. The V end lost 2 bases, the J end lost 0 bases, and 11 bases lay between the germline ends. The CDR3 loop reads CASSYETAYSNQPQHF. Here the CDR3 DNA reads TGTGCCAGCAGTTACGAAACAGCTTATAGCAATCAGCCCCAGCATTTT.